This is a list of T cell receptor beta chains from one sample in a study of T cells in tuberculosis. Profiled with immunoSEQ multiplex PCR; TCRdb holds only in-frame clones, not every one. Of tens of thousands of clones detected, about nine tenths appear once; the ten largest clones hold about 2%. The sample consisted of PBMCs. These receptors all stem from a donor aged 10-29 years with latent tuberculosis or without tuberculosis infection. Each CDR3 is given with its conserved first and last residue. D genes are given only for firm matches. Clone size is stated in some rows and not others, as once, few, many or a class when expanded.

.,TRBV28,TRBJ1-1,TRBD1,TGTGCCAGCAGTTTATTCTCCCGGGGGAAGCGCACACAGGGGGCATCTGAAGCTTTCTTT,CASSLFSRGKRTQGASEAFF
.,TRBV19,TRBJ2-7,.,TGTGCCAGTAGTTGGCAGGACTCCTACGAGCAGTACTTC,CASSWQDSYEQYF
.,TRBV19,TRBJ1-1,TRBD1,TGTGCCAGTAGTAAGACAGGGGGGTCTAACACTGAAGCTTTCTTT,CASSKTGGSNTEAFF
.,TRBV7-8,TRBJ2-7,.,TGTGCCAGCAGCTCCCAGGAAAGGTTACCCTACGAGCAGTACTTC,CASSSQERLPYEQYF
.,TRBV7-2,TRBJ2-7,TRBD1,TGTGCCAGCAGCGCCCGACAGGGGGGATATGAATACGAGCAGTACTTC,CASSARQGGYEYEQYF
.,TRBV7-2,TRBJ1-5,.,TGTGCCAGCAGCTTTTCGACAGATCAGCCCCAGCATTTT,CASSFSTDQPQHF
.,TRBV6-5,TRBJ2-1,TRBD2,TGTGCCAGCAGTTACTCGACTAGCCACTTGAATGAGCAGTTCTTC,CASSYSTSHLNEQFF
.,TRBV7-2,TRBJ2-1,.,TGTGCCAGCTTATCGACATCTTACAATGAGCAGTTCTTC,CASLSTSYNEQFF
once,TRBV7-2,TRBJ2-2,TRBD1,TGTGCCAGCAGCTCGGACAGGGGGAGTGTAAGCGGGGAGCTGTTTTTT,CASSSDRGSVSGELFF
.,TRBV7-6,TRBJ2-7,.,TGTGCCAGCAGCTTAGGAGACAGAGTTTACGAGCAGTACTTC,CASSLGDRVYEQYF
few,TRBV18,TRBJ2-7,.,TGTGCCAGCTCACCGGGAGGTCCCTACGAGCAGTACTTC,CASSPGGPYEQYF
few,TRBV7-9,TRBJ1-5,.,TGTGCCAGCAGCTCAGGATATAGCAATCAGCCCCAGCATTTT,CASSSGYSNQPQHF
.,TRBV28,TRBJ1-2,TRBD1,TGTGCCAGCAGTCCCCGGGACAGCTATAACTATGGCTACACCTTC,CASSPRDSYNYGYTF
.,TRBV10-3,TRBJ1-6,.,TGTGCCATCAGTGATCCCGCGAAAGATTCACCCCTCCACTTT,CAISDPAKDSPLHF
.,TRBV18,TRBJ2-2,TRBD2,TGTGCCAGCTCACCCCCTCTAGCGGGAAACACCGGGGAGCTGTTTTTT,CASSPPLAGNTGELFF
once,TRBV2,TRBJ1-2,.,TGTGCCAGCAGCAAGGACATTAACTATGGCTACACCTTC,CASSKDINYGYTF
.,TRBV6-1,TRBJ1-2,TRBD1,TGTGCCAGCAGTGTAACCGGGACAGGACTCTGGGGCTATGGCTACACCTTC,CASSVTGTGLWGYGYTF
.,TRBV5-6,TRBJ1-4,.,TGTGCCAGCAGTATCGGTCCCATCGCAGGGCAGGGAAAACTGTTTTTT,CASSIGPIAGQGKLFF
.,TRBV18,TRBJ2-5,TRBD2,TGTGCCAGCTCACCACCTAGGACTAGCGGGAACCAAGAGACCCAGTACTTC,CASSPPRTSGNQETQYF
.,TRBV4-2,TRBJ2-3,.,TGTGCCAGCAGCCAGAGCCGTGGTACGCAGTATTTT,CASSQSRGTQYF
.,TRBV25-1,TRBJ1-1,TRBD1,TGTGCCAGCAGCTATGACAGGGGTCACGCTGAAGCTTTCTTT,CASSYDRGHAEAFF
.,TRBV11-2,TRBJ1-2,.,TGTGCCAGCAGCTTAGGGGCTGGCTACACCTTC,CASSLGAGYTF
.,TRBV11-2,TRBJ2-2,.,TGTGCCAGCAGCTCCCGGGCTAGCCTTAACACCGGGGAGCTGTTTTTT,CASSSRASLNTGELFF
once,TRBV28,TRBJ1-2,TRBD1,TGTGCCAGCAGTTCTCAGGGGGGACGGGTCTATGGCTACACCTTC,CASSSQGGRVYGYTF
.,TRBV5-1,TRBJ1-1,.,TGCGCCAGCAGGCGAGCTCCCGCAGGGTGGACTGAAGCTTTCTTT,CASRRAPAGWTEAFF
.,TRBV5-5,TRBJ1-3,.,TGTGCCAGCAGCTTGGTCAGGGACTCTGGAAACACCATATATTTT,CASSLVRDSGNTIYF
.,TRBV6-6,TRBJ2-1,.,TGTGCCAGCACCAAAGTTAGGGGCGGTGAGCAGTTCTTC,CASTKVRGGEQFF
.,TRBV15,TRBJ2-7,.,TGTGCCACCAGCAGAGATCCCCAGCCGGTGGGGGGCTACGAGCAGTACTTC,CATSRDPQPVGGYEQYF
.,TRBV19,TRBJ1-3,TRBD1,TGTGCCAGTAGTCCCTCCTATTCAGGGGGGAAGGATGGAAACACCATATATTTT,CASSPSYSGGKDGNTIYF
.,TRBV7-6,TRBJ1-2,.,TGTGCCAGCAGCTTAGTCGCAGGGGACGACTATGGCTACACCTTC,CASSLVAGDDYGYTF